This T cell receptor beta chain appears in the sequencing data of a study of beta chain features in type 1 diabetes. This clone was picked up a small number of times. What it binds is not known. Study-level findings and limits: Among all four CD4+ subsets, Type 1 diabetes patients had TCRB CDR3s that were moderately but significantly shorter. TCRB repertoires of naive, central memory and Treg cells appeared more similar among patients than among healthy donors.

Germline V lookup: CDR1 SGHRS, CDR2 YFSETQ. The ends were cut back, 0 bases at V and 1 base at J, with 10 bases in the middle. This CDR3 region has 15 residues. Expressed TCRB transcripts were sequenced because the entire RNA isolate underwent reverse transcription. Sequencing used immunoSEQ multiplex PCR; TCRdb keeps in-frame clones, though not all of them. The data contain hundreds of thousands of clones, 11% to 15% of them singletons. Input material: naive CD4+ T cells from blood. This receptor was identified in a man aged 18 to 30 with type 1 diabetes. The rearrangement uses TRBV5-1 and TRBJ1-1; D is undetermined. CDR3 sequence: CASSLAGQENTEAFF. DNA of the CDR3: TGCGCCAGCAGCTTGGCCGGTCAGGAGAACACTGAAGCTTTCTTT.